This T cell receptor (gamma chain) was retrieved from a study of Vδ1+ human thymocytes. Points from the study as a whole: Thymic TRG and TRD repertoires appeared highly polyclonal, with Gaussian CDR3 length distributions.

CDR1 is VENAVY, CDR2 YDSYNSRV, per germline. V trimming: 4 bases; J trimming: 6 bases; junction bases outside the gene matches: 12. The CDR3 totals 14 residues. Extracted RNA was reverse transcribed into cDNA. The CDR3 regions were amplified by multiplex PCR from V-gene primers to a constant-region primer. TCRdb reanalyzed the multiplex PCR reads using CATT. The sample gives tens of thousands of gamma-chain clones, around 20% of which show up once; about 2% is in the top ten. This clone was counted a few times. Its antigen is undetermined. This rearrangement joins TRGV8 to TRGJ1 or TRGJ2. The sequence was collected from a girl younger than two who had congenital heart surgery. The sample consisted of Vdelta1+ gamma-delta thymocytes from the thymus. Specified subset: FACS-sorted CD3+ TCRalphabeta- TCRVdelta1+ TCRVdelta2- thymocytes. DNA of the CDR3: TGTGCCACCTGGGAGTACCCGTTCGGTTATAAGAAACTCTTT. It is translated as CATWEYPFGYKKLF.